Detailed here is one T cell receptor beta chain. Its antigen is currently unknown. The data stem from a study of T cell clonotyping in hematopoietic cell transplantation. As to time point: recipient sample about 28 days before transplant, after cytoreduction. Notes on the study in general: At the given depth, recipient repertoires were over 95% de novo clonotypes.

Produced via immunoSEQ multiplex PCR; TCRdb's table is partial and in-frame only. The sample consists of 25,000 to 30,000 clones, 85% to 95% of them appearing once. The sequenced sample was peripheral blood mononuclear cells, obtained before stem cell transplant. The sequence came from a man over 45 with acute myeloid leukemia. Some clones in this sample may be carry-over from other donors' samples.

CDR3 nucleotide sequence: TGTGCCAGCAGTCTAGGACGGGGGGCTGGCTACACCTTC. Its protein is CASSLGRGAGYTF. The genes are TRBV2 and TRBJ1-2, with D possibly matching TRBD1 (6 bases). With 5 bases removed from V and 7 bases from J, the gap between germline ends came to 14 bases. The germline V gene encodes CDR1 SNHLY and CDR2 FYNNEI. This CDR3 spans 13 amino acids.